The count of the clone carrying this T cell receptor (beta chain) is one. Antigen unknown. This table comes from immunoSEQ multiplex PCR, and its TCRdb copy is limited to in-frame clones, with some not included. This sample has over 75,000 clones, with 81% found just once. The CDR3 covers 12 residues. Germline values: CDR1 SGHVS, CDR2 FQNEAQ. Trimming took 5 bases from V and 3 from J, leaving 4 bases between them. PCR or immunohistochemistry showed mismatch repair deficiency in every enrolled patient. TCR sequencing covered a few patients who responded to pembrolizumab. This entry is derived from a study of PD-1 blockade in mismatch repair-deficient tumors. Study-level background: Enrolled about 2012-2016, patients had progressing, pretreated mismatch repair-deficient cancers of around 12 types.

Study-level points and caveats: After pembrolizumab, tumor-resident clones rose rapidly, then generally contracted before radiologic responses.

The rearrangement uses TRBV7-8 and TRBJ2-2; D is undetermined. The receptor comes from an adult with mismatch repair-deficient cancer. Sequencing used peripheral blood, obtained 12 weeks after starting pembrolizumab. The CDR3: CASSRYTGELFF. The CDR3 coding sequence is TGTGCCAGCAGCAGGTACACCGGGGAGCTGTTTTTT.